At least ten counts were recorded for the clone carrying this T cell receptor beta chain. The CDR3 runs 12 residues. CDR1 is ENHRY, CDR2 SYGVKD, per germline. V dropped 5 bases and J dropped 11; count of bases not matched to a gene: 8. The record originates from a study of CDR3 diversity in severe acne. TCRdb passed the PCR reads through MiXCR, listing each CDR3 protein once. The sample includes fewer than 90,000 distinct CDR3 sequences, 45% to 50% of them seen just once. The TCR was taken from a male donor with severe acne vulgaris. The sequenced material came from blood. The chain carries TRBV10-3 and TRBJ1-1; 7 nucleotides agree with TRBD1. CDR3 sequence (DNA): TGTGCCATCAGTCAAGACAGGGTAGGGGCTTTCTTT. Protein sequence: CAISQDRVGAFF.